This T cell receptor beta chain was profiled in a study of blood T cell repertoires in COVID-19. Turning to the study itself: Sample material is recorded as cDNA or gDNA derived from T cells, B-cell-depleted T cells, or PBMCs.

Under the authors' procedure: Reference gene primer amplification gave estimated nucleated cell counts. Clones were sequenced by immunoSEQ multiplex PCR, and TCRdb holds only the in-frame ones, with some missing. V and J calls plus clone size are reproduced from that table; the DNA served to infer D and trimming. The sample lists over 200,000 clones, roughly 91% occurring once. Cohorts were determined from participant-reported clinical history. The sequence came from a man aged 40-49 years who had recovered from COVID-19. The specimen sequenced was PBMCs or T cells enriched from blood (not recorded which).

CDR3 DNA sequence: TGCAGCTCAGGGACATTGAGGGATACGCAGTATTTT. Amino acid sequence: CSSGTLRDTQYF. The rearrangement uses TRBV29-1 and TRBJ2-3; TRBD1 might be the D (6 bases). Germline CDR1 SQVTM, CDR2 ANQGSEA. Between the trimmed V and J ends, which lost 8 bases and 6 bases, there was a span of 15 bases. The length of the CDR3 is 12 residues.